These T cell receptor beta chains were read from a single sample in a study of blood T cell repertoires in COVID-19. The table came from immunoSEQ multiplex PCR; TCRdb's copy has only in-frame clones and leaves some out. The repertoire holds fewer than 200,000 clones, with about three quarters as singletons. Sequencing was carried out using peripheral blood. The source of these receptors is a man between 70 and 80 years old with acute or convalescent COVID-19. The CDR3 runs from the conserved cysteine through the conserved F or W. The D gene is left open where the match is weak. Only part of the rows carry a size: once, few, many, or a class if the clone is expanded.

clone_size j_call v_call d_call cdr3_aa cdr3_nt
. TRBJ1-2 TRBV6-5 TRBD1 CASRKQGANGYTF TGTGCCAGCAGAAAACAGGGGGCAAATGGCTACACCTTC
. TRBJ1-1 TRBV5-4 . CASSPGREGPWMNTEAFF TGTGCCAGCAGCCCGGGGAGGGAGGGCCCGTGGATGAACACTGAAGCTTTCTTT
. TRBJ2-3 TRBV25-1 . CASSDPLPTDTQYF TGTGCCAGCAGTGACCCCCTCCCTACAGATACGCAGTATTTT
. TRBJ2-2 TRBV5-1 TRBD1 CASSLRAGDSGELFF TGCGCCAGCAGCTTGCGCGCAGGGGACAGCGGGGAGCTGTTTTTT
. TRBJ2-7 TRBV2 TRBD2 CASSEAGSGASGSYEQYF TGTGCCAGCAGTGAAGCTGGTAGCGGGGCTAGCGGGTCCTACGAGCAGTACTTC
. TRBJ2-1 TRBV5-1 TRBD2 CASSFTSGSYNEQFF TGCGCCAGCAGCTTTACTAGCGGCTCCTACAATGAGCAGTTCTTC
. TRBJ1-5 TRBV19 . CASNTTGSTGPQHF TGTGCCAGTAATACCACGGGTTCCACCGGGCCCCAGCATTTT
. TRBJ1-5 TRBV12-3/TRBV12-4 . CASSRDFNQPQHF TGTGCCAGCAGCCGGGATTTTAATCAGCCCCAGCATTTT
few TRBJ2-3 TRBV19 TRBD1 CASGTGSRDTQYF TGTGCCAGCGGGACAGGAAGCAGAGATACGCAGTATTTT
. TRBJ1-6 TRBV5-1 TRBD1 CASSLGQGAGSPLHF TGCGCCAGCAGCTTGGGACAGGGGGCGGGTTCACCCCTCCACTTT
. TRBJ2-5 TRBV5-1 TRBD1 CASRRTGAYQETQYF TGCGCCAGCAGGAGGACAGGGGCCTACCAAGAGACCCAGTACTTC